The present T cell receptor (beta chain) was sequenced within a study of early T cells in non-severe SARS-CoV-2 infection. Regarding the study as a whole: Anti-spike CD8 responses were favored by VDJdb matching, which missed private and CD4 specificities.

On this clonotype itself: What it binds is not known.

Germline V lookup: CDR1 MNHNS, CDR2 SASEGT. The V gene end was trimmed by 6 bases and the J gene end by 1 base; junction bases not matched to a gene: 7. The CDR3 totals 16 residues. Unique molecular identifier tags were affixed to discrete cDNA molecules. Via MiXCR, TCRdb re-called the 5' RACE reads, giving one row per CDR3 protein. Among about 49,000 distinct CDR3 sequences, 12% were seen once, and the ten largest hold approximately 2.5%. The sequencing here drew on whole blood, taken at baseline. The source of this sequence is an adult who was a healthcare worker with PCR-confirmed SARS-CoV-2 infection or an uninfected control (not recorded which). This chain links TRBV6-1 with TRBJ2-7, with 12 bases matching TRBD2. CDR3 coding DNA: TGTGCCAGCAGACAGCAGACTAGCGGGAGTTCCTACGAGCAGTACTTC. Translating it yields CASRQQTSGSSYEQYF.